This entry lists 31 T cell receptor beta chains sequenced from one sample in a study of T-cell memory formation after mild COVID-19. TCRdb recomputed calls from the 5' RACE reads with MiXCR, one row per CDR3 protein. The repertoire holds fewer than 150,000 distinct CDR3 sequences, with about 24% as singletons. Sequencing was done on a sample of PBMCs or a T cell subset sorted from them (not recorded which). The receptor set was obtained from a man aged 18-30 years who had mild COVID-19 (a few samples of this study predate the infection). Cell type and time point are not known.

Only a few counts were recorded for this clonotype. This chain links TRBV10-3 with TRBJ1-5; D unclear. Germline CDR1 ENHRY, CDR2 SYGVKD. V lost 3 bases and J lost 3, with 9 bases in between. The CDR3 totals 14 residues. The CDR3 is CAISEGQSNQPQHF. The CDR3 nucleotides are TGTGCCATCAGTGAAGGGCAGTCCAATCAGCCCCAGCATTTT.

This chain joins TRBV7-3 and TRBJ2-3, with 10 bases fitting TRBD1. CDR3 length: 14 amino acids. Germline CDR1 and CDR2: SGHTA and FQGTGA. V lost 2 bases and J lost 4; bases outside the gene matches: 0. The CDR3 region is CASSLGTGADTQYF. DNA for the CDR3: TGTGCCAGCAGCTTAGGGACAGGGGCAGATACGCAGTATTTT.

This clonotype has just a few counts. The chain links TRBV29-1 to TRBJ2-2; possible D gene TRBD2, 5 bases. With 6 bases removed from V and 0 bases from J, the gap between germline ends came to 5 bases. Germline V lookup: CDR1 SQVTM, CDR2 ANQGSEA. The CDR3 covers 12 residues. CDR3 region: CSVEANTGELFF. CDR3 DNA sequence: TGCAGCGTGGAGGCGAACACCGGGGAGCTGTTTTTT.

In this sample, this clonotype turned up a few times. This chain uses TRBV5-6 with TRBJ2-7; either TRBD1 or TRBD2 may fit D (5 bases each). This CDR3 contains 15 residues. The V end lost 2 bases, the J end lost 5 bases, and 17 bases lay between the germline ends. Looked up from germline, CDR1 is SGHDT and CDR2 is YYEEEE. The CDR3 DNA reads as TGTGCCAGCAGCTTCTCGGGACCCCAGAGGAACGAGCAGTACTTC. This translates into CASSFSGPQRNEQYF.

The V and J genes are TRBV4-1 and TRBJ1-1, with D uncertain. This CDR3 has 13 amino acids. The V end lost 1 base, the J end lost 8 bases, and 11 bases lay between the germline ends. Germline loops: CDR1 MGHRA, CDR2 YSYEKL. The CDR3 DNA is TGCGCCAGCAGCCAAGTATTAAGTCGGGAAGCTTTCTTT. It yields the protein CASSQVLSREAFF.

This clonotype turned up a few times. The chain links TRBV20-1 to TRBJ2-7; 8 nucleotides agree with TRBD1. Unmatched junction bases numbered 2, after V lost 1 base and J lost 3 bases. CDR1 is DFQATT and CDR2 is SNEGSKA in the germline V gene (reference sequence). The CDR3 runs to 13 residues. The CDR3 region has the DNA TGCAGTGCTAGAGGGGACAGGTTCTACGAGCAGTACGTC. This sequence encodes CSARGDRFYEQYV.

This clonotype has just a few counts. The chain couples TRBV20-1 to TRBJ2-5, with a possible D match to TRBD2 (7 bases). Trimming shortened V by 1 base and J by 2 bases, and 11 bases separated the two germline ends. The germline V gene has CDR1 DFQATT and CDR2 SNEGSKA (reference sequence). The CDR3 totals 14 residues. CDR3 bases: TGCAGTGCTAGAGGTGGGGGGGCACAAGAGACCCAGTACTTC. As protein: CSARGGGAQETQYF.

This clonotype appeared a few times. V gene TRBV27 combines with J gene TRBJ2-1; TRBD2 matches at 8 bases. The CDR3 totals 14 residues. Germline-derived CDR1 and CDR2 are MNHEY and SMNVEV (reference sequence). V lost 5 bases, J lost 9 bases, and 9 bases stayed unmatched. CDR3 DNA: TGTGCCAGCAGTCCCCTGGGACTAGAGAGTGAGCAGTTCTTC. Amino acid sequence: CASSPLGLESEQFF.

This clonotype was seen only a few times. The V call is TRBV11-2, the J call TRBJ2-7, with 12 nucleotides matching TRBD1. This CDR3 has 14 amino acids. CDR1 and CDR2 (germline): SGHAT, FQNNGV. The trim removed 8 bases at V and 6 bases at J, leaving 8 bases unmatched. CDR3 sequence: CASAMGTGGFEQYV. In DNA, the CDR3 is TGTGCCAGCGCCATGGGGACAGGGGGCTTCGAGCAGTACGTC.

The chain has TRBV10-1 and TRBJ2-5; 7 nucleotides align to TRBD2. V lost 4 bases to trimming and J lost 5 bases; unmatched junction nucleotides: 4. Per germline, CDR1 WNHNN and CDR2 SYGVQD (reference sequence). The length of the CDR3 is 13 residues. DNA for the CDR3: TGCGCCAGCAGTGGTGGGGGGGACGAGACCCAGTACTTC. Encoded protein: CASSGGGDETQYF.

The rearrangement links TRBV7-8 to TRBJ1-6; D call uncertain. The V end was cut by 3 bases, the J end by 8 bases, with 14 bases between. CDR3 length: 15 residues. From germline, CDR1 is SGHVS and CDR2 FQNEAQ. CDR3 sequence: CASSLGIRGYSPLHF. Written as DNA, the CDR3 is TGTGCCAGCAGCTTGGGGATCCGGGGTTATTCACCCCTCCACTTT. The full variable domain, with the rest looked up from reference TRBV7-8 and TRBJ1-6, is GAGVSQSPRYKVAKRGQDVALRCDPISGHVSLFWYQQALGQGPEFLTYFQNEAQLDKSGLPSDRFFAERPEGSVSTLKIQRTQQEDSAVYLCASSLGIRGYSPLHFGNGTRLTVT.

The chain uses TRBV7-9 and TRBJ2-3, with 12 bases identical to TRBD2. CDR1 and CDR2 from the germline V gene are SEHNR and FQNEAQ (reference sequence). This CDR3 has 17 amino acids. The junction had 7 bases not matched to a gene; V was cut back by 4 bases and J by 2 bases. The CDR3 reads CASSSDLAGGITDTQYF. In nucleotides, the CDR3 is TGTGCCAGCAGCTCCGACCTAGCGGGGGGGATCACAGATACGCAGTATTTT.

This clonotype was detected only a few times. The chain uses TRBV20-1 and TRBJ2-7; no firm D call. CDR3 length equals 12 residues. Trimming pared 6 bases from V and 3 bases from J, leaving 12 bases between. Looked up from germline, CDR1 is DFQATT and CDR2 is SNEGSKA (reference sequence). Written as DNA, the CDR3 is TGCAGTGCCACAGAGTCCGGCTACGAGCAGTACTTC. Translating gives CSATESGYEQYF.

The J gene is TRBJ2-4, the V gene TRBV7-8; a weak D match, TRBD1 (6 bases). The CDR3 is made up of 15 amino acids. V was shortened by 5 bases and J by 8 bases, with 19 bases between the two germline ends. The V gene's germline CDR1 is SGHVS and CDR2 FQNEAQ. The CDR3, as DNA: TGTGCCAGCAGCCCTCAAACAGGGTCGGTGGACATTCAGTACTTC. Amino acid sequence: CASSPQTGSVDIQYF.

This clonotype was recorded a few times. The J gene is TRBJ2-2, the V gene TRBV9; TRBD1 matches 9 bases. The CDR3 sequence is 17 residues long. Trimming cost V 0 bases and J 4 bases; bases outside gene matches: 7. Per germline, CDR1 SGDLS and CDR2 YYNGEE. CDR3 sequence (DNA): TGTGCCAGCAGCGTAGTTGAAGGGACAGGGCTCACCGGGGAGCTGTTTTTT. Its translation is CASSVVEGTGLTGELFF.

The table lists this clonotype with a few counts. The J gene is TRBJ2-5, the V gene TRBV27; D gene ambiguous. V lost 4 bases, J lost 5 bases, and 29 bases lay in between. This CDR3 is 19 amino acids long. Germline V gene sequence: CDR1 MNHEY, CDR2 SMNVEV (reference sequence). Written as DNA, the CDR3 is TGTGCCAGCAGTTCATTAGGGCCAGCGCGGCAGGACCCCGGGGAGACCCAGTACTTC. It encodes CASSSLGPARQDPGETQYF.

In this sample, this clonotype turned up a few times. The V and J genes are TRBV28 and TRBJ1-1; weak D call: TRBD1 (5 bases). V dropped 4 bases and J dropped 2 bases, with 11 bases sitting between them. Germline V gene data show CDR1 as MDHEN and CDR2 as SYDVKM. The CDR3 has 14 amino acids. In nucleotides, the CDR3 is TGTGCCAGCAGTTCCAACAGGTATAACACTGAAGCTTTCTTT. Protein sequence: CASSSNRYNTEAFF.

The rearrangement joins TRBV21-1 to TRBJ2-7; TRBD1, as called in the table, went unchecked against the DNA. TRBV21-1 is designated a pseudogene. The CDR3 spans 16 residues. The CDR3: CASSGLRDLGTYEQYV. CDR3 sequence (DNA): TGTGCCAGCAGCGGGCTCCGGGATCTCGGAACCTACGAGCAGTACGTC.

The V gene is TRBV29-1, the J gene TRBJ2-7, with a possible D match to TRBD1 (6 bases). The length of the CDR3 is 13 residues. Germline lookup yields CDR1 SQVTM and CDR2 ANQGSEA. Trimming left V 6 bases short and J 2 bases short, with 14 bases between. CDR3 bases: TGCAGCGTGGCGGGCAGGGGCACCTACGAGCAGTACTTC. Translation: CSVAGRGTYEQYF.

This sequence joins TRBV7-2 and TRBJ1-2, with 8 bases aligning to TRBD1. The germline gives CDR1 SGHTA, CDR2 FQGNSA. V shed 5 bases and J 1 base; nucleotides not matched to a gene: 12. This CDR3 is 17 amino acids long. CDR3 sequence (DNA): TGTGCCAGCAGCATTAATACGGGACAGGCCATTAACTATGGCTACACCTTC. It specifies CASSINTGQAINYGYTF.

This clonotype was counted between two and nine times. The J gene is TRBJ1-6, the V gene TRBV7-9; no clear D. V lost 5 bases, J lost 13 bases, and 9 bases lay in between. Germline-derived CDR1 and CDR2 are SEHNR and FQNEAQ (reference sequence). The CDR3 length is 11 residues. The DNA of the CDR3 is TGTGCCAGCAGCACCGACATCCCCCTCCACTTT. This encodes CASSTDIPLHF.

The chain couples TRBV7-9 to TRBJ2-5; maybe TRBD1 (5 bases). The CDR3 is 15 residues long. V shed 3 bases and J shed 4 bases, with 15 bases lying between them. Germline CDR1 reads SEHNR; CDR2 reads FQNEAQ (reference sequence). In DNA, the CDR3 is TGTGCCAGCAGCTTGCGTCAGGGATCGCTAGAGACCCAGTACTTC. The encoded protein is CASSLRQGSLETQYF.

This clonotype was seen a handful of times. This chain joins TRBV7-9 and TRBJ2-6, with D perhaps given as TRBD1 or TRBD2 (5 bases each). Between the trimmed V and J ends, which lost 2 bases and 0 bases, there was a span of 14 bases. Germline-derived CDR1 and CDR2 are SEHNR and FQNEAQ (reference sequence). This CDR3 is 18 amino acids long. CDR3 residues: CASSLPIGAHSGANVLTF. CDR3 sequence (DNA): TGTGCCAGCAGCTTACCAATCGGGGCACACTCTGGGGCCAACGTCCTGACTTTC.

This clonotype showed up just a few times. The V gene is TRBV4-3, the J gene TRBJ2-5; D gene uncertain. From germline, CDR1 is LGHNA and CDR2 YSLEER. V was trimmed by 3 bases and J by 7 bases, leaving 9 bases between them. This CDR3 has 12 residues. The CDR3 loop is CASSHPGPTQYF. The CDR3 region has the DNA TGCGCCAGCAGCCACCCGGGCCCGACCCAGTACTTC.

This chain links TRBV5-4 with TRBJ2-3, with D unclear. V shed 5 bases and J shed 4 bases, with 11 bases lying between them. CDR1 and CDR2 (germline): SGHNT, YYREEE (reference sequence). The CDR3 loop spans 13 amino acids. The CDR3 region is CASSSEVADTQYF. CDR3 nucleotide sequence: TGTGCCAGCAGTTCGGAAGTGGCAGATACGCAGTATTTT.

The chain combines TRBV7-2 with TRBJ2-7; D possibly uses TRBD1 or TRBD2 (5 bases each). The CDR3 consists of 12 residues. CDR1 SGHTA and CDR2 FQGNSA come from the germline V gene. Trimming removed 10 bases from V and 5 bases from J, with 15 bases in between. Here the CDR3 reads CATTPGRNEQYF. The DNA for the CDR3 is TGTGCCACAACTCCGGGACGAAACGAGCAGTACTTC.

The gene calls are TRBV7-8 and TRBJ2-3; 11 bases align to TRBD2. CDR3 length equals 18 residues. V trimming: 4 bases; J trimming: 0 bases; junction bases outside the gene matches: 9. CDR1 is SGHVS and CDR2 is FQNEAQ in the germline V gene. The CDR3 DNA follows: TGTGCCAGCAGCTCGGGATCGCTAGCGGGGGGAAGCACAGATACGCAGTATTTT. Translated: CASSSGSLAGGSTDTQYF.

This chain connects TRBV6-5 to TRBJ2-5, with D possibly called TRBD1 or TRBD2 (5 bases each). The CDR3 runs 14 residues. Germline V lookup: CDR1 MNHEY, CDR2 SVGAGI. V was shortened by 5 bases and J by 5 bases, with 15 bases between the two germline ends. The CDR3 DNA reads TGTGCCAGCAGTACCGGGACCCCCGAGGAGACCCAGTACTTC. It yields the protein CASSTGTPEETQYF.

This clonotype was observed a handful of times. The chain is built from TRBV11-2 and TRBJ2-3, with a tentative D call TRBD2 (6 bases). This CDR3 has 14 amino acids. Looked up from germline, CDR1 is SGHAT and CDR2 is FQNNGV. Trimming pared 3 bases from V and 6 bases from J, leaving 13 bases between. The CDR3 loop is CASSFSGGTDTQYF. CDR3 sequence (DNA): TGTGCCAGCAGCTTTTCTGGGGGGACGGATACGCAGTATTTT.

The CDR3 bases are TGTGCCAGCTCACGGGACAGGGGATGGGCAGATACGCAGTATTTT. Translated: CASSRDRGWADTQYF. The V and J genes are TRBV18 and TRBJ2-3; TRBD1 matches at 10 bases. V dropped 4 bases and J dropped 4; count of bases not matched to a gene: 5. This CDR3 comprises 15 residues. From germline, CDR1 is KGHSH and CDR2 LQKENI.

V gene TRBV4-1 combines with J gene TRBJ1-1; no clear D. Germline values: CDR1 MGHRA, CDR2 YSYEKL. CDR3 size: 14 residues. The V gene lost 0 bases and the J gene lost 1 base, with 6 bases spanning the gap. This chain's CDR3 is CASSQEGQNTEAFF. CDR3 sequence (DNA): TGCGCCAGCAGCCAAGAAGGGCAGAACACTGAAGCTTTCTTT.